The clone carrying this T cell receptor beta chain was counted a single time. These data originate in a study of OX40 agonist ivuxolimab in advanced cancers. Overall study: While on treatment, patients had intravenous ivuxolimab at 0.01 to 10 mg/kg every 2 weeks.

The germline V gene has CDR1 SQVTM and CDR2 ANQGSEA. V lost 4 bases to trimming and J lost 5 bases, with 12 bases between them. The CDR3 contains 12 residues. It was autoimmune disease history or systemic immunosuppression that excluded patients. The assay was immunoSEQ multiplex PCR, and TCRdb's table has in-frame clones only and misses some. The data hold 50,000 or so clones, with more than 85% observed a single time. V and J are TRBV29-1 and TRBJ2-7; tentative D call: TRBD2 (7 bases). The TCR originated in an adult with an advanced solid tumor such as melanoma, head and neck, liver or kidney cancer. The sequenced sample was CD4+ or CD8+ T cells sorted from blood, obtained in a trial of the OX40 agonist ivuxolimab. The CDR3 region is CSVGGGAHEQYF. CDR3 in DNA: TGCAGCGTTGGAGGGGGGGCCCACGAGCAGTACTTC.